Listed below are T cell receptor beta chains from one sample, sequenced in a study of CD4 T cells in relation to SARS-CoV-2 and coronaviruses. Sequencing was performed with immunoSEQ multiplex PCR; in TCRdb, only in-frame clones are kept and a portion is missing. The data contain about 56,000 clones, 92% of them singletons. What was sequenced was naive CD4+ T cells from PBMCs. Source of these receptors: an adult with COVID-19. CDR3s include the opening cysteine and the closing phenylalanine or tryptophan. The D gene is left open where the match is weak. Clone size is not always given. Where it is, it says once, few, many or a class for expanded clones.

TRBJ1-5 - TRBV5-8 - TGTGCCAGCAGCCCCTATAATCAGCCCCAGCATTTT CASSPYNQPQHF
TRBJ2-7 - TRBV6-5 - TGTGCCAGCAGTTACCCACCCCCCCCGGCCACCTACGAGCAGTACTTC CASSYPPPPATYEQYF
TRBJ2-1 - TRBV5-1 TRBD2 TGCGCCAGCAGCAGCGGGGCTAGCTCCTACAATGAGCAGTTCTTC CASSSGASSYNEQFF
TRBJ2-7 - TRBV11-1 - TGTGCCAGCAGCTCCGGGAGCCCGATGGAAGAGCAGTACTTC CASSSGSPMEEQYF
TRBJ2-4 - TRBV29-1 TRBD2 TGCAGCGTCGAGACTAGCCCAGGCATTCAGTACTTC CSVETSPGIQYF
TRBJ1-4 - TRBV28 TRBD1 TGTGCCAGCAGCCTAGACAGGGCGAGTAATGAAAAACTGTTTTTT CASSLDRASNEKLFF
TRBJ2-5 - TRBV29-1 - TGCAGCGGGGGGTTGACCCAGTACTTC CSGGLTQYF
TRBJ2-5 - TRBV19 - TGTGCCTGCAGTCCCGGCAACCAAGAGACCCAGTACTTC CACSPGNQETQYF
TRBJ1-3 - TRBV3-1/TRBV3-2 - TGTGCCAGCAGCCCAACTCGCTCTGGAAACACCATATATTTT CASSPTRSGNTIYF
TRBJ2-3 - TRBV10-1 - TGCGCCACCAAGGGGGGCACAGATACGCAGTATTTT CATKGGTDTQYF
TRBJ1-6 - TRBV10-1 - TGCGCCAGCATACTTTGGGGGCCGGGAGGATATAATTCACCCCTCCACTTT CASILWGPGGYNSPLHF
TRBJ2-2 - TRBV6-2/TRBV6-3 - TGTGCCAGCAGTTACTCAGAGTGGGGCACCGGGGAGCTGTTTTTT CASSYSEWGTGELFF
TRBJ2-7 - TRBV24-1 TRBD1 TGTGCCACCAGTGATGGACAGGGGGAAAACTACGAGCAGTACTTC CATSDGQGENYEQYF
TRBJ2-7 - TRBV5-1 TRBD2 TGCGCCAGCAGCTTGGCCCTTGGCGGGGGGATTACCTACGAGCAGTACTTC CASSLALGGGITYEQYF
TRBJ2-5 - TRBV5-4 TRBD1 TGTGCCAGCAGATCGTTAACAGGGGATGAGACCCAGTACTTC CASRSLTGDETQYF
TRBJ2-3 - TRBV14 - TGTGCCAGCAGCCAAGGTCGATCTCTTGATGGAGATACGCAGTATTTT CASSQGRSLDGDTQYF
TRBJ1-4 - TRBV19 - TGTGCCAGCGGTGAGGGGGAGGAAAAACTGTTTTTT CASGEGEEKLFF
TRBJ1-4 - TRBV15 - TGTGCCACCAGCAGAGAAATGGGGAGCCCGTTCAATGAAAAACTGTTTTTT CATSREMGSPFNEKLFF
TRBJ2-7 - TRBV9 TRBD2 TGTGCCAGCAGCGTTAGCGGGAGGGGTCGAGAGCAGTACTTC CASSVSGRGREQYF
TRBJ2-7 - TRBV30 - TGTGCCTGGAGTGTACAAGGCCGTCAGTACTTC CAWSVQGRQYF
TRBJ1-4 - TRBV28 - TGTGCCAGCAGTTCCCCGAGGTCCCGGAATGAAAAACTGTTTTTT CASSSPRSRNEKLFF
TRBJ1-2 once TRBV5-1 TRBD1 TGCGCCAGCAGCCCAGGACAGGAATCTGGCTACACCTTC CASSPGQESGYTF
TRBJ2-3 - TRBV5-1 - TGCGCCAGCAGCCGCCTTCGGAGTTCTAGCACAGATACGCAGTATTTT CASSRLRSSSTDTQYF
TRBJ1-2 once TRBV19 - TGTGCCAGTAGTATCGTCGGAGGGATCGACTATGGCTACACCTTC CASSIVGGIDYGYTF